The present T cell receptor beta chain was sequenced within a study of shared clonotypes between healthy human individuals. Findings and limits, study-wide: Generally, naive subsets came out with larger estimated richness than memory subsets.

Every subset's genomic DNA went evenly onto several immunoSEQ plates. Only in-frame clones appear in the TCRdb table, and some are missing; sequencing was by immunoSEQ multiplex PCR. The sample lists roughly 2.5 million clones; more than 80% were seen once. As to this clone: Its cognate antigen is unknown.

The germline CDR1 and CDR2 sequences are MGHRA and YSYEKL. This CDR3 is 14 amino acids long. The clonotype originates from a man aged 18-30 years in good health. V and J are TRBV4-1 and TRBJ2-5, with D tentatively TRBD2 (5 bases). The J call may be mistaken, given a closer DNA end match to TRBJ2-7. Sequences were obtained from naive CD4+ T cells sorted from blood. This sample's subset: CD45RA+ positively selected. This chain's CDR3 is CASSQDPGDYEQYF. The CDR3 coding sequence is TGCGCCAGCAGCCAAGATCCCGGGGACTACGAGCAGTACTTC.